This T cell receptor (beta chain) was found in a study of memory CD4+ T cells and cytomegalovirus serostatus. About the research overall: Healthy Belgian adult donors included roughly ten CMV-positive and some 23 CMV-negative people.

V dropped 2 bases and J dropped 5 bases, with 12 bases sitting between them. The germline gives CDR1 SGHTA, CDR2 FQGNSA. The CDR3 extends over 14 amino acids. The sort gate was single viable CD3+CD4+CD8-CD45RO+ cells for memory CD4+ T cells. Per the original methods: Out-of-frame sequences were removed, leaving 2,000,000 or so distinct TCRbeta sequences. Profiled with immunoSEQ multiplex PCR; TCRdb holds only in-frame clones, not every one. D and trimming were read from the DNA, whereas the V and J calls and clone size are those reported in that table. Found here are 70,000 to 90,000 clones, 78% of them singletons; the top ten hold 2% to 3%. This clone was seen more than once but under ten times. Its cognate antigen is unknown. Overall study results and limits: Of about 150 reported CMV TCRbeta sequences, under 70 were found in memory CD4+ repertoires. Suggested: most of the CMV-linked TCR signature lies in CD4+ memory cells.

The sample comprised memory CD4+ T cells from blood. The receptor's source is an adult in good health and CMV-seropositive. The chain is built from TRBV7-2 and TRBJ2-5; D may match TRBD1 or TRBD2 (7 bases each). This chain's CDR3 is CASSLNRGGETQYF. In DNA, the CDR3 is TGTGCCAGCAGCTTAAACAGGGGAGGGGAGACCCAGTACTTC.